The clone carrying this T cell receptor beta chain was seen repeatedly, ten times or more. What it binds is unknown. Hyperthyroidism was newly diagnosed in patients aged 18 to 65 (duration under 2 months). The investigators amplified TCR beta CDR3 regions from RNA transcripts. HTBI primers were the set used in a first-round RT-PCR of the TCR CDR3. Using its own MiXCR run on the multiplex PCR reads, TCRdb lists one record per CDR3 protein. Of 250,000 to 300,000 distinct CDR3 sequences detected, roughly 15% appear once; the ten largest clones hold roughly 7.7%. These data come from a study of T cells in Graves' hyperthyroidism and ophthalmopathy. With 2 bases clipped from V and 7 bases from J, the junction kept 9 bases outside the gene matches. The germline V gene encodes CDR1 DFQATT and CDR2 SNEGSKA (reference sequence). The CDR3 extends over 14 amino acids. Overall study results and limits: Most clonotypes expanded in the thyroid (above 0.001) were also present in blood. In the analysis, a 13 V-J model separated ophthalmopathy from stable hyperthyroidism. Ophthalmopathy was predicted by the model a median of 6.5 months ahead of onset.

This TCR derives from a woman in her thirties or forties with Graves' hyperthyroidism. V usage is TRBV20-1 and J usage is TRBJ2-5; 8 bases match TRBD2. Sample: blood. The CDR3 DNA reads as TGCAGTGCTAGATTAAGCGGGAGTCGCGGGACCCAGTACTTC. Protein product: CSARLSGSRGTQYF.